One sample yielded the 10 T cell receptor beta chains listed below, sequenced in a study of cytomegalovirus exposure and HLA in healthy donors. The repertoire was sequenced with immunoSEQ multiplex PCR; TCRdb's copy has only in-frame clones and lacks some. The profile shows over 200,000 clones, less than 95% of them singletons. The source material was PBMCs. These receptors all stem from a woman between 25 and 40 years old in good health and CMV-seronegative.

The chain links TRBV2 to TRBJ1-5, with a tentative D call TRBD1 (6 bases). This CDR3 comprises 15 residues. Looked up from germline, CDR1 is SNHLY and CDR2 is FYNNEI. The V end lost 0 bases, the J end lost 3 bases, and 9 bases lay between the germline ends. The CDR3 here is CASSEATGYNQPQHF. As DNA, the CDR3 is TGTGCCAGCAGTGAAGCAACAGGGTACAATCAGCCCCAGCATTTT.

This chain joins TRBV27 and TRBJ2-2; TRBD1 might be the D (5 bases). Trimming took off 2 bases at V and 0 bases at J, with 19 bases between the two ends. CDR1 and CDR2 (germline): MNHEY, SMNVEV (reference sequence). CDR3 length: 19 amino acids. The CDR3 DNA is TGTGCCAGCAGTTTAGAGATGGCCAGGGTGGGGTCGAACACCGGGGAGCTGTTTTTT. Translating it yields CASSLEMARVGSNTGELFF.

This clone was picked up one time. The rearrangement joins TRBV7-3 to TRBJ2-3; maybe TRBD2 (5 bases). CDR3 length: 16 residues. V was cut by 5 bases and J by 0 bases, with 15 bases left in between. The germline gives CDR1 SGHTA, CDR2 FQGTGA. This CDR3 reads CASSPYGLSSTDTQYF. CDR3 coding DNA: TGTGCCAGCAGCCCCTACGGACTGTCAAGCACAGATACGCAGTATTTT.

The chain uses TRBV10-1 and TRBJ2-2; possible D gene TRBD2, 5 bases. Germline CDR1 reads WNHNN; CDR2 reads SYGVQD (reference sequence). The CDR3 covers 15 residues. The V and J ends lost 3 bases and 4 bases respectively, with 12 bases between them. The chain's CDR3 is CASSEDLSGTGELFF. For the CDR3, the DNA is TGCGCCAGCAGTGAAGACTTAAGCGGCACCGGGGAGCTGTTTTTT.

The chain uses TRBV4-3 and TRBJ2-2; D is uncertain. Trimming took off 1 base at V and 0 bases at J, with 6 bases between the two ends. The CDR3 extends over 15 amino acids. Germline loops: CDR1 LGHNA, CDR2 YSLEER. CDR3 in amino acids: CASSQGVTNTGELFF. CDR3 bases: TGCGCCAGCAGCCAAGGGGTTACGAACACCGGGGAGCTGTTTTTT.

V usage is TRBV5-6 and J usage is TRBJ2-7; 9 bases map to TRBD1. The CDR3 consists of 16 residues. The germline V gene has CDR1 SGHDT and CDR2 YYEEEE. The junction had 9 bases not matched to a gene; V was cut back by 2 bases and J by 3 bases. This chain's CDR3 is CASSFSPGQGIYEQYF. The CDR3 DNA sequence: TGTGCCAGCAGCTTTTCCCCGGGACAGGGTATCTACGAGCAGTACTTC.

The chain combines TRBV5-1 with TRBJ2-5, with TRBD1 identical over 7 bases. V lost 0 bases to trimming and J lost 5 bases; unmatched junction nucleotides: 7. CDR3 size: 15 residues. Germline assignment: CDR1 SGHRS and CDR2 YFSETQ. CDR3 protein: CASSLVPGGEETQYF. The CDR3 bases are TGCGCCAGCAGCTTGGTCCCAGGGGGAGAGGAGACCCAGTACTTC. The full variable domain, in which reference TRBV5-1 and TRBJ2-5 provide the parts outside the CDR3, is KAGVTQTPRYLIKTRGQQVTLSCSPISGHRSVSWYQQTPGQGLQFLFEYFSETQRNKGNFPGRFSGRQFSNSRSEMNVSTLELGDSALYLCASSLVPGGEETQYFGPGTRLLVL.

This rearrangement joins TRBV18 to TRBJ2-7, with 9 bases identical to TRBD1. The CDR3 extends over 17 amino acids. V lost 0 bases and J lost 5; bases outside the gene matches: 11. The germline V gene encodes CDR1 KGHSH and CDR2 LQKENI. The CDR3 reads CASSPPGFGTGFHEQYF. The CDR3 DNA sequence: TGTGCCAGCTCACCACCGGGATTCGGGACAGGGTTCCACGAGCAGTACTTC.

DNA of the CDR3: TGTGCCAGCAGCCGCTGGCCCCGGGGCAATCAGCCCCAGCATTTT. As protein: CASSRWPRGNQPQHF. The chain has TRBV27 and TRBJ1-5, with no clear D. V was cut by 6 bases and J by 2 bases, with 14 bases left in between. Germline V gene lookup returns CDR1 MNHEY and CDR2 SMNVEV (reference sequence). This CDR3 region has 15 residues.

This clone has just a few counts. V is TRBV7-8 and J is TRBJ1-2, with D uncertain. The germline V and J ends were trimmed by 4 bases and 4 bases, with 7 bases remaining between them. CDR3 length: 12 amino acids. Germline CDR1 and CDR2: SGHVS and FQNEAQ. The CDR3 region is CASSYYTYGYTF. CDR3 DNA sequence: TGTGCCAGCAGCTATTATACCTATGGCTACACCTTC.